The 9 T cell receptor beta chains below were found in one sample sequenced in a study of regulatory T cells in long-lasting Graves disease (dated by TCRdb to about 2021). In the paper's terms, the time point label means: newly diagnosed GD, antithyroid drugs for less than 3 months. For both TCR sequencing and RNA sequencing, RNA was extracted from PBMCs using TRIzol. Libraries were built with multiplex PCR. The sequencer listed for this sample is Illumina HiSeq 4000. iRepertoire HTBI primers and Arm-PCR amplification of CDR3 regions were used to construct TCR beta libraries. TCRdb trimmed public reads at Q25 via fastp, called clones via MiXCR and kept in-frame beta chains. Duplicate CDR3 protein sequences are folded into a single record with the most common DNA and genes. A total of 390,000 or so distinct CDR3 sequences appear in this sample, 12% of them only once. Approximately 17% of the sample goes to the ten largest clones.

These same data were also listed under a study on T cells in Graves' hyperthyroidism and ophthalmopathy.

The sample consisted of peripheral blood mononuclear cells (PBMCs), taken at new diagnosis, from a patient treated with antithyroid drugs. These receptors came from a young woman with Graves disease. Donor details come from another sample of the same person, matched by shared clones.

Turning to this clonotype: A much larger clone differs by one base, so this may be a read error. V is TRBV20-1 and J is TRBJ2-1; the match to TRBD1 covers 7 bases. From germline, CDR1 is DFQATT and CDR2 SNEGSKA (reference sequence). The ends lost 8 bases at V and 9 bases at J; junction bases unmatched: 19. CDR3 size: 15 residues. The CDR3 protein is CSSTTLGTAGTEQFF. CDR3 nucleotides: TGCAGTTCAACTACTTTAGGGACAGCCGGCACTGAGCAGTTCTTC.

The sample holds a few counts of this clonotype. The rearrangement uses TRBV6-2 or TRBV6-3 and TRBJ2-7, with 7 bases fitting TRBD1. After removal of 4 bases from V and 2 bases from J, the junction contained 8 bases not matched to a gene. Germline V gives CDR1 MNHEY, CDR2 SVGEGT. The CDR3 spans 15 residues. CDR3 region: CASSSGWDRAYEQYV. The CDR3 region has the DNA TGTGCCAGCAGTTCGGGATGGGACAGAGCCTACGAGCAGTACGTC.

This clonotype was counted between two and nine times. One end of the junction is discordant with germline, which a read error may explain. The chain employs TRBV27 and TRBJ2-1; 16 nucleotides agree with TRBD2. Germline V CDR1 and CDR2: MNHEY, SMNVEV (reference sequence). This CDR3 spans 19 amino acids. CDR3 nucleotides: TGTGCCAGCAGTCCCACGGGGACTAGCGGGGGGGCCTCCTACAATGAGCAGCTCTTC. Protein: CASSPTGTSGGASYNEQLF.

With respect to this clonotype: An end of the junction differs from the germline gene, which may be a read error. This chain joins TRBV28 and TRBJ2-1; 9 bases line up with TRBD1. Germline assignment: CDR1 MDHEN and CDR2 SYDVKM. This CDR3 is 15 amino acids long. The CDR3 DNA reads as TGTACCAGCAGTCCCGGGACAGGGATCTACAATGAGCAGTTCTTC. Translated: CTSSPGTGIYNEQFF. Using reference TRBV28 and TRBJ2-1 for the parts outside the CDR3, the full variable domain is DVKVTQSSRYLVKRTGEKVFLECVQDMDHENMFWYRQDPGLGLRLIYFSYDVKMKEKGDIPEGYSVSREKKERFSLILESASTNQTSMYLCTSSPGTGIYNEQFFGPGTRLTVL.

The chain carries TRBV29-1 and TRBJ2-3; TRBD2 matches at 7 bases. Germline CDR1 is SQVTM and CDR2 is ANQGSEA. This CDR3 region has 12 residues. Trimming at V came to 6 bases and at J to 6 bases, leaving 6 bases not matched to a gene. The CDR3 sequence is CSVGDGGDTQYF. CDR3 DNA sequence: TGCAGCGTAGGGGACGGGGGGGATACGCAGTATTTT.

This clonotype was seen ten or more times. The junction departs from the called germline gene at one end, perhaps through a read error. V gene TRBV12-3 or TRBV12-4 combines with J gene TRBJ1-2; maybe TRBD1 (5 bases). This CDR3 comprises 12 residues. The CDR3 reads CASSLALVGAVF. The DNA for the CDR3 is TGTGCCAGCAGTTTAGCGCTTGTTGGGGCAGTCTTC.

This clonotype turned up a few times. The gene calls are TRBV28 and TRBJ2-7; tentatively, D is TRBD2 (5 bases). Germline V CDR1 and CDR2: MDHEN, SYDVKM. The V end was cut by 4 bases, the J end by 4 bases, with 11 bases between. This CDR3 comprises 13 residues. The CDR3 DNA reads TGTGCCAGCAGTTCCCCGGGAATATACGAGCAGTACTTC. Its translation is CASSSPGIYEQYF.

This chain uses TRBV4-1 with TRBJ2-3, with TRBD2 as a possible D gene (6 bases). There are 14 residues in the CDR3. The germline V gene has CDR1 MGHRA and CDR2 YSYEKL. Deletions cut 3 bases from V and 5 bases from J, with 12 bases between. The DNA of the CDR3 is TGCGCCAGCAGCCAGGTGTGGGGGGTAGATACGCAGTATTTT. Translating it yields CASSQVWGVDTQYF.

A note on this clonotype: A much larger clone is a single base away; this may be a read error. V gene TRBV6-2 or TRBV6-3 combines with J gene TRBJ1-5; D is possibly TRBD1 (5 bases). In germline, CDR1 is MNHEY, CDR2 SVGEGT. The CDR3 contains 16 residues. The CDR3 here is CASMLGAGMSNQLQHF. CDR3 nucleotides: TGTGCCAGCATGTTAGGGGCGGGTATGAGCAATCAGCTCCAGCATTTT.